This T cell receptor (beta chain) originates from a study of shared T cell receptors in the human thymus. Produced via immunoSEQ multiplex PCR; TCRdb's table is partial and in-frame only. This table holds hundreds of thousands of clones, around 87% found once. The germline V gene has CDR1 WSHSY and CDR2 SAAADI. With 6 bases clipped from V and 5 bases from J, the junction kept 8 bases outside the gene matches. The CDR3 length is 16 residues. The same sample was also used in a study of human thymus T cells.

The clonotype comes from a boy in the first two years of life with a congenital heart defect. This chain uses TRBV10-2 with TRBJ2-3, with TRBD2 matching 13 bases. Sequencing was performed on thymocytes. CDR3: CASRTLAGGSGDTQYF. The CDR3 DNA reads as TGCGCCAGCAGGACACTAGCGGGAGGGAGTGGAGATACGCAGTATTTT.